This is a list of T cell receptor beta chains from one sample in a study of multiple sclerosis patients with progressive multifocal leukoencephalopathy. Produced via immunoSEQ multiplex PCR; TCRdb's table is partial and in-frame only. The sample includes more than 30,000 clones, roughly 86% of them seen just once. The specimen was PBMCs, collected from a patient treated with natalizumab. The receptors shown here come from a woman in her thirties or forties with progressive multifocal leukoencephalopathy. Each CDR3 is given with its conserved first and last residue. Fields, in order: V gene, J gene, D gene, CDR3 protein. A D gene is named only where the DNA matches it firmly.

v_call: TRBV27
j_call: TRBJ2-1
d_call: .
cdr3_aa: CASSLGVYNEQFF

v_call: TRBV6-1
j_call: TRBJ1-5
d_call: .
cdr3_aa: CASSQYQPQHF

v_call: TRBV7-2
j_call: TRBJ1-5
d_call: .
cdr3_aa: CASSRSGGAGNQPQHF

v_call: TRBV7-6
j_call: TRBJ2-3
d_call: .
cdr3_aa: CASSLAGYLDTQYF

v_call: TRBV14
j_call: TRBJ2-1
d_call: .
cdr3_aa: CASSQDMSGFYNEQFF

v_call: TRBV4-1
j_call: TRBJ2-6
d_call: TRBD1
cdr3_aa: CASSQRQGRGANVLTF

v_call: TRBV11-2
j_call: TRBJ1-2
d_call: .
cdr3_aa: CASSSSGRYGYTF

v_call: TRBV6-5
j_call: TRBJ2-7
d_call: TRBD1
cdr3_aa: CASSYALDRAYEQYF

v_call: TRBV5-1
j_call: TRBJ2-1
d_call: .
cdr3_aa: CASKTRVDSYNEQFF

v_call: TRBV29-1
j_call: TRBJ2-5
d_call: TRBD1
cdr3_aa: CSAHPWGSGQGAGEQYF

v_call: TRBV4-1
j_call: TRBJ2-7
d_call: .
cdr3_aa: CASSQDIRGEYEQYF

v_call: TRBV5-1
j_call: TRBJ2-3
d_call: TRBD2
cdr3_aa: CASSLTTSGKDTQYF

v_call: TRBV14
j_call: TRBJ2-7
d_call: .
cdr3_aa: CASSPDRPFYEQYF

v_call: TRBV28
j_call: TRBJ1-1
d_call: .
cdr3_aa: CASLRGGSIAEAFF

v_call: TRBV28
j_call: TRBJ1-4
d_call: .
cdr3_aa: CASSTNIATNEKLFF

v_call: TRBV7-2
j_call: TRBJ1-1
d_call: .
cdr3_aa: CASSLQGETAFF

v_call: TRBV6-4
j_call: TRBJ2-3
d_call: .
cdr3_aa: CASSEGIGRPQYF

v_call: TRBV11-3
j_call: TRBJ2-7
d_call: TRBD2
cdr3_aa: CASSLTSGSIYEQYF

v_call: TRBV28
j_call: TRBJ2-7
d_call: TRBD1
cdr3_aa: CASSLGGQTYEQYF

v_call: TRBV19
j_call: TRBJ2-5
d_call: TRBD2
cdr3_aa: CASSLPGGETQYF

v_call: TRBV5-1
j_call: TRBJ1-1
d_call: .
cdr3_aa: CASSLDKSLEAFF

v_call: TRBV27
j_call: TRBJ2-1
d_call: TRBD2
cdr3_aa: CASSSPSGSFKNEQFF

v_call: TRBV19
j_call: TRBJ2-3
d_call: TRBD1
cdr3_aa: CASSTRQGYTDTQYF

v_call: TRBV27
j_call: TRBJ2-5
d_call: .
cdr3_aa: CASSLRGSSGETQYF

v_call: TRBV5-4
j_call: TRBJ2-7
d_call: .
cdr3_aa: CASSSDSVTEQYF

v_call: TRBV4-3
j_call: TRBJ1-3
d_call: .
cdr3_aa: CASSQAKSGNTIYF

v_call: TRBV27
j_call: TRBJ1-1
d_call: .
cdr3_aa: CASSTGAEAFF

v_call: TRBV6-5
j_call: TRBJ1-1
d_call: TRBD1
cdr3_aa: CASSRGDRMNTEAFF

v_call: TRBV10-3
j_call: TRBJ1-1
d_call: TRBD1
cdr3_aa: CAISRQGSNTEAFF

v_call: TRBV7-9
j_call: TRBJ1-1
d_call: .
cdr3_aa: CASSWPGNTEAFF

v_call: TRBV2
j_call: TRBJ2-1
d_call: .
cdr3_aa: CASKFFRSGGYNEQFF

v_call: TRBV7-2
j_call: TRBJ2-3
d_call: TRBD2
cdr3_aa: CASSGTSGTDTQYF

v_call: TRBV5-4
j_call: TRBJ1-3
d_call: .
cdr3_aa: CASSTGLSSGNTIYF

v_call: TRBV9
j_call: TRBJ2-3
d_call: TRBD2
cdr3_aa: CASSLGLAADTQYF

v_call: TRBV5-5
j_call: TRBJ2-7
d_call: .
cdr3_aa: CASSFGGSGYEQYF

v_call: TRBV27
j_call: TRBJ2-7
d_call: .
cdr3_aa: CASSLGPGRTYEQYF

v_call: TRBV7-2
j_call: TRBJ2-7
d_call: TRBD1
cdr3_aa: CASSPPTGAMYEQYF

v_call: TRBV5-1
j_call: TRBJ1-6
d_call: TRBD1
cdr3_aa: CASSLGQGASPLHF

v_call: TRBV19
j_call: TRBJ2-1
d_call: .
cdr3_aa: CASSSRHREGWNEQFF

v_call: TRBV19
j_call: TRBJ2-4
d_call: TRBD1
cdr3_aa: CASSIGTGWEVAKNIQYF

v_call: TRBV30
j_call: TRBJ1-1
d_call: TRBD1
cdr3_aa: CAWVGQGNTEAFF

v_call: TRBV10-1
j_call: TRBJ2-7
d_call: TRBD1
cdr3_aa: CARGKRDRGRYEQYF

v_call: TRBV4-1
j_call: TRBJ2-3
d_call: TRBD2
cdr3_aa: CASSRLAGAQDTQYF

v_call: TRBV19
j_call: TRBJ2-1
d_call: TRBD1
cdr3_aa: CASSIGGGRGPYNEQFF

v_call: TRBV19
j_call: TRBJ2-6
d_call: .
cdr3_aa: CASSSRIGRSSGANVLTF

v_call: TRBV5-1
j_call: TRBJ2-1
d_call: .
cdr3_aa: CASSSESGHNEQFF